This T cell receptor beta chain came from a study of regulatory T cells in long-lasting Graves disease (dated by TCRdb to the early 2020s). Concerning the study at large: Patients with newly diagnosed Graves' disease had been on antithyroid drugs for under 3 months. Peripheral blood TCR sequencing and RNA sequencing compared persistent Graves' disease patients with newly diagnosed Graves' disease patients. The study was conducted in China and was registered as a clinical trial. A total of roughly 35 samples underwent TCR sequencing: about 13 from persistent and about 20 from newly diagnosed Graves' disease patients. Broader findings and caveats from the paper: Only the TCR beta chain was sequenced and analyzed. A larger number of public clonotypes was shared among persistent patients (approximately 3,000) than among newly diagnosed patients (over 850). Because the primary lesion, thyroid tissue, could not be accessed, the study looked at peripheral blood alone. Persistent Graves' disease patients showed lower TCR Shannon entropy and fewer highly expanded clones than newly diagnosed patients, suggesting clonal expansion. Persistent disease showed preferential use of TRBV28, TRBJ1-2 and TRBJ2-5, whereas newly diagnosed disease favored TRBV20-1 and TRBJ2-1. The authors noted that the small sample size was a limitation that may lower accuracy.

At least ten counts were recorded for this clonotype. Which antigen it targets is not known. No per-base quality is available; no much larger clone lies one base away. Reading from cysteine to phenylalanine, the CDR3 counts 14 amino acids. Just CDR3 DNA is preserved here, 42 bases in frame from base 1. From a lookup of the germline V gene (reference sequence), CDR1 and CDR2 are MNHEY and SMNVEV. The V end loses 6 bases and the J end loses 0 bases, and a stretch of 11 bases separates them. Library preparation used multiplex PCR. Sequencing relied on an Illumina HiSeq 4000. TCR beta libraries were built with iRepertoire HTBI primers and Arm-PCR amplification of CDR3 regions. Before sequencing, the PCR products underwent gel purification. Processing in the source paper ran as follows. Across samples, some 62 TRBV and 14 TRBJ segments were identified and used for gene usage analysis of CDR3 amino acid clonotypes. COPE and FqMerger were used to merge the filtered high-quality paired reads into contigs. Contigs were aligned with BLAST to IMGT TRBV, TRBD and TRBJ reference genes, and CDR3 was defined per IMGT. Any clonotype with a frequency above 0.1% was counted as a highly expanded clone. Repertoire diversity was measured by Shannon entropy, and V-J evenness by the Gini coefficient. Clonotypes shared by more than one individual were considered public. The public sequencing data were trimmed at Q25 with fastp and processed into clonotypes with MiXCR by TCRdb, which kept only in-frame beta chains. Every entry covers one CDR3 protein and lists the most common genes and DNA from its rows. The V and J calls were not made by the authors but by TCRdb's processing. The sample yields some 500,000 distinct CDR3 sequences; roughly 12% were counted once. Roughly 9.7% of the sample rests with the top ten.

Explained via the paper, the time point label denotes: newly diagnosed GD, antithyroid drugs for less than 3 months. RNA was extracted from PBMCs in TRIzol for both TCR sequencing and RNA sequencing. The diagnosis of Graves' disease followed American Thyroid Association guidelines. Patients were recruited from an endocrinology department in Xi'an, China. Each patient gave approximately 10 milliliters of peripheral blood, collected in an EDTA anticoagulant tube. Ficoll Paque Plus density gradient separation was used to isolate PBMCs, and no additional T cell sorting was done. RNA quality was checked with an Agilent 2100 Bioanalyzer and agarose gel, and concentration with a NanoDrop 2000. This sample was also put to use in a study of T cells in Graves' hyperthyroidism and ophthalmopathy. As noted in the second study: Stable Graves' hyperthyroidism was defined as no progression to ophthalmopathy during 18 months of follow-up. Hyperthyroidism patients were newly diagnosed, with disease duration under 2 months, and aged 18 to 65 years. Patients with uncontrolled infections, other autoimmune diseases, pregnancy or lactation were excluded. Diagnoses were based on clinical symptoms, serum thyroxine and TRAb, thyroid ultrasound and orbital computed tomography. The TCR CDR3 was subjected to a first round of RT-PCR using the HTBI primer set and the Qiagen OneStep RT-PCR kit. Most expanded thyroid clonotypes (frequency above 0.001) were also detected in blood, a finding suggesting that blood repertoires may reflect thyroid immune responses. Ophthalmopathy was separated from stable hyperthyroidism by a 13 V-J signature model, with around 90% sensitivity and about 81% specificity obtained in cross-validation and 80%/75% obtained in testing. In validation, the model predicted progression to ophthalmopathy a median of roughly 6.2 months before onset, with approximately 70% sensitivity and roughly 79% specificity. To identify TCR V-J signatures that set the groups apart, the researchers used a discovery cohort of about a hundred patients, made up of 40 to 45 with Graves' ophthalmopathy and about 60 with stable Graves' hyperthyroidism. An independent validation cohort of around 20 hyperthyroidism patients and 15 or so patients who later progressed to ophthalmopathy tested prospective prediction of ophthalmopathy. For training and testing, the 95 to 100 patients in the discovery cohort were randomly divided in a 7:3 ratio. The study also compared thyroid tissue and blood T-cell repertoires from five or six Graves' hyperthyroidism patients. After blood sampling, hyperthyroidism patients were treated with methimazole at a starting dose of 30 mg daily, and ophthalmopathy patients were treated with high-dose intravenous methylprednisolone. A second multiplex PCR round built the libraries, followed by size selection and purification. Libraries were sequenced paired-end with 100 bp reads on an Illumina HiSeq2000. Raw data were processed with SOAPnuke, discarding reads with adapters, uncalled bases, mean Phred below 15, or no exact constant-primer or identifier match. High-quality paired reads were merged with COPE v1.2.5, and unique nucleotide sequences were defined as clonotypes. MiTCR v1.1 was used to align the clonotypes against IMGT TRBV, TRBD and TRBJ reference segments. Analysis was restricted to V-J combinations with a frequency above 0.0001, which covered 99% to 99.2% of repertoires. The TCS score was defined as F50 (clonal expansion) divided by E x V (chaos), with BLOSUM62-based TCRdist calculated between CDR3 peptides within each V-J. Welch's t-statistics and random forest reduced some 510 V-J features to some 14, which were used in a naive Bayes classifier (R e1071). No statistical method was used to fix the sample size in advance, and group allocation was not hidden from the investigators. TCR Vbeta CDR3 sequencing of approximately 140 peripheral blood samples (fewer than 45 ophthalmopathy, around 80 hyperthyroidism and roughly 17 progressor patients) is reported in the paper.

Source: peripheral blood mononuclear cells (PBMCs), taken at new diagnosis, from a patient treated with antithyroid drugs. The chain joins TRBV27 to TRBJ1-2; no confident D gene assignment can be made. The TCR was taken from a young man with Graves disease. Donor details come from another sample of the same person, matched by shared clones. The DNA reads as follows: TGTGCCAGCAGCCCCTGGGGATCTAACTATGGCTACACCTTC. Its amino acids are CASSPWGSNYGYTF.